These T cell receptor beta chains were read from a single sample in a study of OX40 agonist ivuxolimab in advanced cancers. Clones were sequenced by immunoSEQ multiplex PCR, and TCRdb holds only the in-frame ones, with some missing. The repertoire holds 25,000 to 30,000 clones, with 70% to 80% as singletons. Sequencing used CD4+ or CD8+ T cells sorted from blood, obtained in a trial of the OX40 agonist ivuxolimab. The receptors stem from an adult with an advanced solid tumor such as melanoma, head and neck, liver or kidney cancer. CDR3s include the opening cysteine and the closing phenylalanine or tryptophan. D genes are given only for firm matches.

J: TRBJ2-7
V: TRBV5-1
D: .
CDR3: CASSISYEQYF
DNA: TGCGCCAGCAGCATATCCTACGAGCAGTACTTC

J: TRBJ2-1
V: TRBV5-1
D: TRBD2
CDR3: CASSLAGAYNEQFF
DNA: TGCGCCAGCAGCTTAGCGGGAGCCTACAATGAGCAGTTCTTC

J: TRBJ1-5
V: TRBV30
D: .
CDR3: CAWSEIENQPQHF
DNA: TGTGCCTGGAGTGAAATTGAAAATCAGCCCCAGCATTTT

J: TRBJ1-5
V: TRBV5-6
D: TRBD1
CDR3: CASSFGTGDQPQHF
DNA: TGTGCCAGCAGCTTTGGGACAGGGGATCAGCCCCAGCATTTT

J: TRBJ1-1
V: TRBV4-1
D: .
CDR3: CASSQEYTSNTEAFF
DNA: TGCGCCAGCAGCCAAGAGTACACCTCGAACACTGAAGCTTTCTTT

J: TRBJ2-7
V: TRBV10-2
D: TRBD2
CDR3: CASSERGGGLNYEQYF
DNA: TGCGCCAGCAGCGAACGGGGGGGAGGACTCAACTACGAGCAGTACTTC

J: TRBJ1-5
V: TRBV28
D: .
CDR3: CASSTFSQPQHF
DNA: TGTGCCAGCAGTACATTCAGTCAGCCCCAGCATTTT

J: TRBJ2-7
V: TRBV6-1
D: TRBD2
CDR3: CASSELAGVYEQYF
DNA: TGTGCCAGCAGTGAACTAGCGGGAGTCTACGAGCAGTACTTC

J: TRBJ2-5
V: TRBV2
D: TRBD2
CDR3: CASSTMTSGEETQYF
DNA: TGTGCCAGCAGCACCATGACTAGCGGGGAAGAGACCCAGTACTTC

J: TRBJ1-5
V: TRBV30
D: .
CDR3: CAWSRAGYQPQHF
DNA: TGTGCCTGGAGTCGGGCAGGGTATCAGCCCCAGCATTTT

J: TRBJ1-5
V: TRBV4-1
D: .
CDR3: CASSPYQGGEGVIAQHF
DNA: TGCGCCAGCAGCCCATACCAAGGCGGGGAGGGGGTTATCGCCCAGCATTTT

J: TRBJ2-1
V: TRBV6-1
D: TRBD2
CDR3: CASSEDLAGVLGNEQFF
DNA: TGTGCCAGCAGTGAAGATCTAGCGGGAGTTCTTGGCAATGAGCAGTTCTTC

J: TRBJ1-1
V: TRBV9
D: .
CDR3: CASSVGGVLTEAFF
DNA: TGTGCCAGCAGCGTAGGAGGGGTTCTCACTGAAGCTTTCTTT